These T cell receptor beta chains were read from a single sample in a study of PD-1 blockade in classical Hodgkin lymphoma. Repertoires were generated with immunoSEQ multiplex PCR, while TCRdb's copy carries only in-frame clones and drops some. This sample has about 20,000 clones, with approximately 79% found just once. Here the sequenced sample was peripheral blood mononuclear cells (PBMCs), taken at baseline. The origin of the receptors is a human donor with classical Hodgkin lymphoma. Both conserved end residues are part of each CDR3. A D gene is named only where the DNA matches it firmly. Clone size is not always given. Where it is, it says once, few, many or a class for expanded clones.

V gene: TRBV13; clone size: .; D gene: .; J gene: TRBJ1-4; CDR3 DNA: TGTGCCAGCAGCCAAAGTGCCTTCGGTAATGAAAAACTGTTTTTT; CDR3 protein: CASSQSAFGNEKLFF
V gene: TRBV13; clone size: few; D gene: .; J gene: TRBJ1-1; CDR3 DNA: TGTGCCAGCAGCTTAGGCGGACAGAGGTCCACTGAAGCTTTCTTT; CDR3 protein: CASSLGGQRSTEAFF
V gene: TRBV11-2; clone size: few; D gene: .; J gene: TRBJ1-1; CDR3 DNA: TGTGCCAGCAGCTTAGGCGTTGCACAAGAAGCTTTCTTT; CDR3 protein: CASSLGVAQEAFF
V gene: TRBV10-1; clone size: .; D gene: .; J gene: TRBJ2-5; CDR3 DNA: TGCGCCAGCAGTGAAACGGGTCGAGAGACCCAGTACTTC; CDR3 protein: CASSETGRETQYF
V gene: TRBV19; clone size: .; D gene: .; J gene: TRBJ1-1; CDR3 DNA: TGTGCCAGTAGTATAGGCCCAGGGGCGTTCGACACTGAAGCTTTCTTT; CDR3 protein: CASSIGPGAFDTEAFF
V gene: TRBV5-1; clone size: .; D gene: TRBD1; J gene: TRBJ2-6; CDR3 DNA: TGCGCCAGCAGAACCGGGACAGGGGGCAGTGGGGCCAACGTCCTGACTTTC; CDR3 protein: CASRTGTGGSGANVLTF
V gene: TRBV2; clone size: .; D gene: TRBD1; J gene: TRBJ1-6; CDR3 DNA: TGTGCCAGCAGTGAAAGACTCCCGGCGGGACAGCTTAATTCACCCCTCCACTTT; CDR3 protein: CASSERLPAGQLNSPLHF
V gene: TRBV28; clone size: .; D gene: .; J gene: TRBJ1-5; CDR3 DNA: TGTGCCAGCACCAGACATAGCAATCAGCCCCAGCATTTT; CDR3 protein: CASTRHSNQPQHF
V gene: TRBV4-1; clone size: once; D gene: .; J gene: TRBJ2-2; CDR3 DNA: TGCGCCAGCAGCCAAGAAGGGGGGAACACCGGGGAGCTGTTTTTT; CDR3 protein: CASSQEGGNTGELFF
V gene: TRBV5-6; clone size: .; D gene: TRBD1; J gene: TRBJ1-1; CDR3 DNA: TGTGCCAGCAGCTTGTATAAGGGGGCGCGGACTGAAGCTTTCTTT; CDR3 protein: CASSLYKGARTEAFF
V gene: TRBV6-1; clone size: .; D gene: .; J gene: TRBJ1-3; CDR3 DNA: TGTGCCAGCAGTGAACAGGGTCGGGGGGGAAACACCATATATTTT; CDR3 protein: CASSEQGRGGNTIYF
V gene: TRBV19; clone size: .; D gene: TRBD1; J gene: TRBJ1-1; CDR3 DNA: TGTGCCAGTAGTCCCCGAGGGGGCGCCAACACTGAAGCTTTCTTT; CDR3 protein: CASSPRGGANTEAFF
V gene: TRBV2; clone size: .; D gene: .; J gene: TRBJ2-1; CDR3 DNA: TGTGCCAGCCTGTTAGGCGGGGCCTCGAATGAGCAGTTCTTC; CDR3 protein: CASLLGGASNEQFF
V gene: TRBV30; clone size: once; D gene: .; J gene: TRBJ1-5; CDR3 DNA: TGTGCCTGGAGTGTAATGCAGGGTGGCAATCAGCCCCAGCATTTT; CDR3 protein: CAWSVMQGGNQPQHF
V gene: TRBV7-9; clone size: once; D gene: .; J gene: TRBJ2-7; CDR3 DNA: TGTGCCAGCAGCTTAGGCCGGGTACCCTACGAGCAGTACTTC; CDR3 protein: CASSLGRVPYEQYF
V gene: TRBV11-3; clone size: .; D gene: TRBD1; J gene: TRBJ1-3; CDR3 DNA: TGTGCCAGCAGCTTGAACAGGGGCAGCTCTGGAAACACCATATATTTT; CDR3 protein: CASSLNRGSSGNTIYF
V gene: TRBV6-5; clone size: .; D gene: .; J gene: TRBJ2-2; CDR3 DNA: TGTGCCAGCAGTTACCAGGGCCCTAGCACCGGGGAGCTGTTTTTT; CDR3 protein: CASSYQGPSTGELFF
V gene: TRBV6-5; clone size: .; D gene: .; J gene: TRBJ2-7; CDR3 DNA: TGTGCCAGCGGCTACCCTAGTGGGGTCTCCTACGAGCAGTACTTC; CDR3 protein: CASGYPSGVSYEQYF
V gene: TRBV6-5; clone size: .; D gene: TRBD2; J gene: TRBJ2-3; CDR3 DNA: TGTGCCAGCAGTACGGGACTAGCAAATACGCAGTATTTT; CDR3 protein: CASSTGLANTQYF
V gene: TRBV11-2; clone size: .; D gene: TRBD1; J gene: TRBJ2-1; CDR3 DNA: TGTGCCAGCAGACTAAGACAGGGAACCTATAATGAGCAGTTCTTC; CDR3 protein: CASRLRQGTYNEQFF
V gene: TRBV11-2; clone size: .; D gene: .; J gene: TRBJ2-7; CDR3 DNA: TGTGCCAGCAGCTTAGCGGGGAGCTCCTACGAGCAGTACTTC; CDR3 protein: CASSLAGSSYEQYF
V gene: TRBV5-1; clone size: .; D gene: TRBD1; J gene: TRBJ1-4; CDR3 DNA: TGCGCCAGCAGCCCAAGGGGACAGGGGGCCCTTCGCACAACTAATGAAAAACTGTTTTTT; CDR3 protein: CASSPRGQGALRTTNEKLFF
V gene: TRBV5-6; clone size: .; D gene: .; J gene: TRBJ2-5; CDR3 DNA: TGTGCCAGCAGCTCGCTCGGGGGGCTTCAGAAGGAGACCCAGTACTTC; CDR3 protein: CASSSLGGLQKETQYF
V gene: TRBV7-5; clone size: .; D gene: .; J gene: TRBJ2-7; CDR3 DNA: TGTGTCAGAAGCCCAAAACATAGCGGGAGCAGCTCCTACGAGCAGTACTTC; CDR3 protein: CVRSPKHSGSSSYEQYF
V gene: TRBV6-5; clone size: medium-sized; D gene: TRBD1; J gene: TRBJ2-5; CDR3 DNA: TGTGCCAGCAGCGGACAGGGGCTCGAAGAGACCCAGTACTTC; CDR3 protein: CASSGQGLEETQYF
V gene: TRBV18; clone size: .; D gene: .; J gene: TRBJ2-4; CDR3 DNA: TGTGCCAGCTCACCACCAAGTTACGGGGACATTCAGTACTTC; CDR3 protein: CASSPPSYGDIQYF
V gene: TRBV5-1; clone size: .; D gene: .; J gene: TRBJ1-4; CDR3 DNA: TGCGCCAGCAGCTTGGAGGTGGGGCCGAGGGAGGAAAAACTGTTTTTT; CDR3 protein: CASSLEVGPREEKLFF
V gene: TRBV2; clone size: .; D gene: TRBD1; J gene: TRBJ2-5; CDR3 DNA: TGTGCCAGCCGAATAGGACAGGTTCTACAAGAGACCCAGTACTTC; CDR3 protein: CASRIGQVLQETQYF
V gene: TRBV27; clone size: medium-sized; D gene: .; J gene: TRBJ1-3; CDR3 DNA: TGTGCCAGCAGTTTATCGGGGAGCTCTGGAAACACCATATATTTT; CDR3 protein: CASSLSGSSGNTIYF
V gene: TRBV2; clone size: .; D gene: TRBD2; J gene: TRBJ2-5; CDR3 DNA: TGTGCCAGCTTGAGCGGGAGGAAAGAGACCCAGTACTTC; CDR3 protein: CASLSGRKETQYF
V gene: TRBV6-5; clone size: once; D gene: TRBD1; J gene: TRBJ2-7; CDR3 DNA: TGTGCCAGCAGCCGACGGACAGGGGTCCTCTACGAGCAGTACTTC; CDR3 protein: CASSRRTGVLYEQYF
V gene: TRBV12-5; clone size: .; D gene: .; J gene: TRBJ1-2; CDR3 DNA: TGTGCTAGTGGTGACGGATTTTATGGCTACACCTTC; CDR3 protein: CASGDGFYGYTF
V gene: TRBV29-1; clone size: .; D gene: .; J gene: TRBJ1-2; CDR3 DNA: TGCAGCGTTGTAGGCGGGACTGGGGGGGACACCTTC; CDR3 protein: CSVVGGTGGDTF
V gene: TRBV19; clone size: .; D gene: .; J gene: TRBJ1-5; CDR3 DNA: TGTGCCAGTAGTATAGACAGTAGCAATCAGCCCCAGCATTTT; CDR3 protein: CASSIDSSNQPQHF
V gene: TRBV5-1; clone size: .; D gene: .; J gene: TRBJ2-1; CDR3 DNA: TGCGCCAGCAGCTTGTGGGGATCGGGAGATCGCGGTGAGCAGTTCTTC; CDR3 protein: CASSLWGSGDRGEQFF
V gene: TRBV9; clone size: .; D gene: .; J gene: TRBJ1-1; CDR3 DNA: TGTGCCAGCAGCGTAGCGGGGGAGGCGACCTCTGAAGCTTTCTTT; CDR3 protein: CASSVAGEATSEAFF
V gene: TRBV6-1; clone size: .; D gene: .; J gene: TRBJ1-5; CDR3 DNA: TGTGCCAGTTCGGGACTACCGGCTAATCAGCTCCAGCATTTT; CDR3 protein: CASSGLPANQLQHF
V gene: TRBV29-1; clone size: once; D gene: TRBD1; J gene: TRBJ2-1; CDR3 DNA: TGCAGCGTCCAGGGGGTTCATGAGCAGTTCTTC; CDR3 protein: CSVQGVHEQFF
V gene: TRBV21-1; clone size: .; D gene: .; J gene: TRBJ2-7; CDR3 DNA: TGTGCCAGCAGACCCCCCCTGTGCGAGCAGTACTTC; CDR3 protein: CASRPPLCEQYF
V gene: TRBV6-1; clone size: .; D gene: .; J gene: TRBJ2-4; CDR3 DNA: TGTGCCAGCAGCCCCTGGGAGACAGTCGCGGACATTCAGTACTTC; CDR3 protein: CASSPWETVADIQYF
V gene: TRBV27; clone size: .; D gene: TRBD1; J gene: TRBJ1-1; CDR3 DNA: TGTGCCAGCAGTTTACTCTACAGGGGGCTAGAAACGGCTTTCTTT; CDR3 protein: CASSLLYRGLETAFF
V gene: TRBV7-9; clone size: .; D gene: TRBD2; J gene: TRBJ2-1; CDR3 DNA: TGTGCCAGCAGCTGGACTAGCGGGAGCAATGAGCAGTTCTTC; CDR3 protein: CASSWTSGSNEQFF
V gene: TRBV11-3; clone size: .; D gene: TRBD2; J gene: TRBJ2-1; CDR3 DNA: TGTGCCAGCAGCTTAGATGGGGCTAGCGGGAGGGGGGAGCAGTTCTTC; CDR3 protein: CASSLDGASGRGEQFF
V gene: TRBV12-2; clone size: .; D gene: .; J gene: TRBJ2-7; CDR3 DNA: TGTGCAAGTCGCACCGAGGCGCAGCCCCGAACCCCCTACGAGCAGTACTTC; CDR3 protein: CASRTEAQPRTPYEQYF
V gene: TRBV14; clone size: .; D gene: .; J gene: TRBJ1-2; CDR3 DNA: TGTGCCAGCAGCCAAGGATCGGAGGCTTGGTTTCATGGCTACACCTTC; CDR3 protein: CASSQGSEAWFHGYTF
V gene: TRBV6-1; clone size: .; D gene: .; J gene: TRBJ2-3; CDR3 DNA: TGTGCCAGCCAAGACGGATCCACAGATACGCAGTATTTT; CDR3 protein: CASQDGSTDTQYF
V gene: TRBV6-5; clone size: .; D gene: .; J gene: TRBJ2-2; CDR3 DNA: TGTGCCAGCAGTCCAAGCGGGCCTTACACCGGGGAGCTGTTTTTT; CDR3 protein: CASSPSGPYTGELFF
V gene: TRBV29-1; clone size: .; D gene: TRBD1; J gene: TRBJ2-7; CDR3 DNA: TGCAGCGTGCTGGGACAGGGTTACGAGCAGTACTTC; CDR3 protein: CSVLGQGYEQYF